The subject of this entry is one TCR beta chain. A single count supports this clone. Its cognate antigen has yet to be identified. One junction end disagrees with the germline gene, perhaps due to a read error. The data stem from a study of shared clonotypes between healthy human individuals (dated by TCRdb to the early 2020s). For context, the study as a whole: The cohort comprised a couple of women and three men aged 18 to 49 years. For each donor, CD4 naive and CD4 memory were each given three plates, CD8 naive was given two plates, and CD8 memory was given one plate. Different laboratories and diverse techniques were used to prepare libraries and sequence TCR repertoires, to increase sequencing depth and limit assay-specific biases. Leukapheresis yielded between about 0.9 and 8.9 billion PBMCs per donor. Blood TCR repertoires of five healthy adults were deeply sequenced to estimate repertoire size and the extent of clonotype sharing between individuals. The full study reports these points: Naive subsets generally had larger estimated clonotype richness than memory subsets did. The genetic and exposure-history diversity represented was limited by the small number of donors. Approximately 5% of naive CD4, 3% to 3.5% of naive CD8, around 2.3% of memory CD4, and over 0.35% of memory CD8 clonotypes were shared across several donors. Only blood was sampled, and tissue TCR repertoires likely differ from those in blood. Pairwise subsampling led to the expectation that sequencing depth would affect the degree of clonotype sharing among donors. Higher generation probabilities were observed for clonotypes shared by all four sorted-subset donors than for non-shared clonotypes. Rarefaction of sorted-subset datasets indicated incomplete sequencing despite the large sequencing depth.

Using the deep immunoSEQ assay, multiplex PCR amplified TCR CDR3 regions from genomic DNA. Genomic DNA extracted from each cell subset was distributed evenly over all wells of several immunoSEQ 96-well plates, and each plate served as one replicate. For sorted subsets, roughly 190 ng of genomic DNA, equivalent to about 30,000 T cell genomes, went into each replicate PCR. Purified libraries were measured with a Qubit 3.0 fluorometer, size-checked on a Bioanalyzer 2100, and measured again with the KAPA Library Quantification kit. Each immunoSEQ 96-well plate was sequenced on its own single-read 150-cycle Illumina NextSeq 550 flow cell. From the authors' description of their analysis: Because the immunoSEQ output included only junctional sequences and no quality scores, the filtering could not be the same as the filtering used for full-length reads. Sequences were annotated with PyIR, a Python wrapper for IgBLAST v1.9, using IMGT germline references to assign V/J genes and CDR3. Reads with weak V/J assignments (E-value above 1e-6), missing CDR3, stop codons, out-of-frame junctions, or ambiguous translated residues were removed. V3J clonotypes were defined as sequences sharing an identical inferred V gene, J gene, and CDR3 amino acid sequence. Percentage overlap between repertoires was calculated by dividing the number of shared unique clonotypes by the size of the smaller repertoire. RTK rarefaction, the Chao1 estimator, and Recon v2.1 estimates of unobserved clonotypes were used to assess repertoire richness. For all TCRbeta clonotypes obtained by the gDNA method from a handful of donors, generation probabilities were computed with OLGA. In TCRdb, the immuneACCESS table is reduced to in-frame sequences with V and J assigned. These tables do not hold every clone; where another copy was compared, an unresolved V gene accounts for under half, and the others remain unexplained. V and J calls and clone size are given by that table; D and trimming were obtained from the DNA. The sample contains some 1.4 million clones, roughly 96% of them found a single time. The ten largest clones represent roughly 1.2% of the sample.

Taken from the germline V gene (reference sequence), the CDR1 and CDR2 loops are SSHAT and FNYEAQ. The CDR3 holds 18 amino acids from the cysteine to the phenylalanine. Just the 54-base CDR3 DNA is kept, in frame starting at base 1. The donors were healthy, HIV-negative adults who had no recently reported acute infections or vaccinations. Every donor was a Caucasian adult living in Nashville, Tennessee, USA. CD4+ T cells were enriched through magnetic negative selection, after which naive cells were positively selected on CD45RA and the remaining negative fraction served as the memory subset. Blood was obtained by leukapheresis, after which PBMCs were separated by Ficoll-Histopaque density gradient centrifugation and cryopreserved in liquid nitrogen vapor phase. Analytical flow cytometry was used to check the purity and quantity of every magnetically sorted T cell population. Genomic DNA was isolated from each sorted fraction and quantified by UV absorbance on a Nanodrop 2000c.

Sequenced: naive CD4+ T cells sorted from blood. The cell subset or site label corresponds to: CD45RA+ positively selected. This receptor was taken from a man aged 25-40 years in good health. The chain links TRBV7-7 with TRBJ2-2, with 7 bases in between that match TRBD1. The CDR3 is CASSLAPGQPGATGELFF. In nucleotides, the sequence is TGTGCTAGCAGCTTAGCCCCGGGACAGCCCGGGGCTACCGGGGAGCTGTTTTTT.